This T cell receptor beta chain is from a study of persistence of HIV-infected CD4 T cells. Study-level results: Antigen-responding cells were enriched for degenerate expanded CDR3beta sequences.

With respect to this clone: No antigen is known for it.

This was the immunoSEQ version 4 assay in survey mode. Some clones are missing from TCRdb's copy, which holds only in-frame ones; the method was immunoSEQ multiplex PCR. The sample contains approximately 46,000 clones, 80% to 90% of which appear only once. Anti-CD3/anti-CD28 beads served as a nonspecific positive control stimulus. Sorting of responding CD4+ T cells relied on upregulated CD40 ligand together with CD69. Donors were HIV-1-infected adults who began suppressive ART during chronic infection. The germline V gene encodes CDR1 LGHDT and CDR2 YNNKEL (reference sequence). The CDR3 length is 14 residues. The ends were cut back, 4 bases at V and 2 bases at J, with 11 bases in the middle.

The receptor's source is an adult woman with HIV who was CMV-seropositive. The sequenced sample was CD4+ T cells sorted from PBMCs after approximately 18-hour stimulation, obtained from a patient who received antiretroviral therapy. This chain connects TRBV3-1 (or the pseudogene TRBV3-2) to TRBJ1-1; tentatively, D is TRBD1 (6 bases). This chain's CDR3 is CASSRVQGNTEAFF. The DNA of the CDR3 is TGTGCCAGCAGCCGAGTACAGGGAAACACTGAAGCTTTCTTT.